A selection of T cell receptor beta chains follows, all from one sample in a study of vaccination effects on CD4 cells after COVID-19. These receptors have no known antigen. The table came from immunoSEQ multiplex PCR; TCRdb's copy has only in-frame clones and leaves some out. The sample includes 75,000 or so clones, 60% to 80% of them seen just once. The sample consisted of CD4+ T cells from PBMCs cultured with HCoV-OC43 spike peptides, taken after COVID-19 vaccination. These receptor sequences come from a human donor who received a COVID-19 vaccine. CDR3s include the opening cysteine and the closing phenylalanine or tryptophan. The order of the fields is V gene, J gene, CDR3 protein.

TRBV7-2,TRBJ2-1,CASSLVPGNEQFF
TRBV30,TRBJ1-6,CAWSVRGVQNSPLHF
TRBV30,TRBJ1-6,CAWRGLQGAGNSPLHF
TRBV21-1,TRBJ1-4,CASSKTTRESGPTNEKLFF
TRBV10-3,TRBJ2-1,CAISVSTGGAYNEQFF
TRBV6-2/TRBV6-3,TRBJ1-5,CASSSPRTVYQPQHF
TRBV2,TRBJ1-3,CASPRDSSGNTIYF
TRBV7-9,TRBJ1-2,CASSYGGDYGYTF
TRBV5-1,TRBJ1-2,CASSLEHLDGYTF
TRBV5-5,TRBJ2-2,CASSLPLSTATGELFF
TRBV5-8,TRBJ1-1,CASTDRKLEAFF
TRBV5-8,TRBJ1-2,CASSPWSYGYTF
TRBV7-3,TRBJ2-3,CASSLQGGTDTQYF
TRBV24-1,TRBJ2-5,CATSPSRSETQYF
TRBV6-6,TRBJ2-5,CASSYRAGVQETQYF
TRBV30,TRBJ1-5,CAWSRDSNSNQPQHF
TRBV19,TRBJ2-6,CASKRRAAESSGANVLTF
TRBV27,TRBJ2-3,CASSPRGQDTQYF
TRBV6-1,TRBJ1-4,CASSEGWGQVAEKLFF
TRBV9,TRBJ2-1,CASSVGHLNEQFF
TRBV2,TRBJ2-2,CASSVESNTGELFF
TRBV24-1,TRBJ2-1,CATSDPRRWNEQFF
TRBV5-1,TRBJ2-1,CASSLVGTSAYEQFF
TRBV3-1/TRBV3-2,TRBJ1-1,CASSLRVNTEAFF
TRBV12-3/TRBV12-4,TRBJ2-5,CASGELETQYF
TRBV18,TRBJ2-2,CASSPRQGASTGELFF
TRBV29-1,TRBJ1-2,CSVAFGTGMGYTF
TRBV9,TRBJ1-1,CASSVVGVGSEAFF
TRBV28,TRBJ1-2,CASTQPKTGGNYGYTF
TRBV11-2,TRBJ1-6,CASSLVAYNSPLHF
TRBV5-1,TRBJ2-1,CASRAQTSFAERNEQFF
TRBV9,TRBJ1-4,CASSVAVGEKLFF
TRBV9,TRBJ2-3,CASGRGGTDTQYF
TRBV28,TRBJ1-2,CASSLTVGYGYTF
TRBV4-2,TRBJ2-3,CASSQVGRFTDTQYF
TRBV27,TRBJ1-5,CASSLLGSDQPQHF
TRBV6-5,TRBJ2-1,CASSYSGASYNEQFF
TRBV19,TRBJ1-4,CASSMRGLGVNNEKLFF
TRBV9,TRBJ2-2,CASSVGPGQVPTGELFF
TRBV6-5,TRBJ1-3,CASRSLQGAGNTIYF
TRBV27,TRBJ1-5,CASSLQAARKPQHF
TRBV2,TRBJ2-5,CASSGESGETQYF